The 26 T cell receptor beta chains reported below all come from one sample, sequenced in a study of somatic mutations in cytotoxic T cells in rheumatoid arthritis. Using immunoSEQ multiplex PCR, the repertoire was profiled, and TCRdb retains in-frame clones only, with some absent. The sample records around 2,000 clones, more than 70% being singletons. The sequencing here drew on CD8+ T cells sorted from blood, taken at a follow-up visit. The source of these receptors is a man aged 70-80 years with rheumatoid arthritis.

In DNA form, the CDR3 reads TGCGCCAGCAGTACACTGGAACCCATAGGGACAGGGTTCGGCGGGGAGCTGTTTTTT. It codes for CASSTLEPIGTGFGGELFF. This sequence joins TRBV4-1 and TRBJ2-2, with 9 bases aligning to TRBD1. V was clipped by 6 bases and J by 7 bases; unmatched bases: 21. The CDR3 contains 19 residues. CDR1 is MGHRA and CDR2 is YSYEKL in the germline V gene.

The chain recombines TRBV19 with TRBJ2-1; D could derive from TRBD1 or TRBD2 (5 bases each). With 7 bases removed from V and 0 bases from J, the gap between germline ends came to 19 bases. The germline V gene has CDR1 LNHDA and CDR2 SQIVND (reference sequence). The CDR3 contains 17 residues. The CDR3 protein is CASNSETGLGSYNEQFF. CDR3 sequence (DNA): TGTGCCAGTAATTCGGAGACGGGGCTGGGCTCCTACAATGAGCAGTTCTTC.

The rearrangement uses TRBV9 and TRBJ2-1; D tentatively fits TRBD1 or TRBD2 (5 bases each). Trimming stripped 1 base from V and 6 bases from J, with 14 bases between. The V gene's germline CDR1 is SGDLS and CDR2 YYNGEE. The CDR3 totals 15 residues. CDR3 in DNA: TGTGCCAGCAGCGTATACGGGACGCAAGGCAATGAGCAGTTCTTC. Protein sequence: CASSVYGTQGNEQFF.

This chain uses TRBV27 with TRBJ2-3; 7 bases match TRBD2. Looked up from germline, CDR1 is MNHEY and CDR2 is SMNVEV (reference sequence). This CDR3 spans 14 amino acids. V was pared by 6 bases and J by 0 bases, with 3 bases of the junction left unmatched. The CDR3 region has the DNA TGTGCCAGCAGGCTAGCGGTTAGCACAGATACGCAGTATTTT. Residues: CASRLAVSTDTQYF.

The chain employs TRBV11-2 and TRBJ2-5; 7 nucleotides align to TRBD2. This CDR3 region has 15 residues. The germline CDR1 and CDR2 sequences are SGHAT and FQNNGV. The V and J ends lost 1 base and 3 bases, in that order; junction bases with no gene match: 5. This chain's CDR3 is CASSLVVGGKETQYF. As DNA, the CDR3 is TGTGCCAGCAGCTTAGTAGTGGGAGGGAAAGAGACCCAGTACTTC.

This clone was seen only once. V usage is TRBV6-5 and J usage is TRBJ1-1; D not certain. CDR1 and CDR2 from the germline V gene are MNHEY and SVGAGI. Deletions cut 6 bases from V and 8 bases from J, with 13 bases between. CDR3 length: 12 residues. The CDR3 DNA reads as TGTGCCAGCAGGGAAGGGTTGGACGAAGCTTTCTTT. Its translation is CASREGLDEAFF.

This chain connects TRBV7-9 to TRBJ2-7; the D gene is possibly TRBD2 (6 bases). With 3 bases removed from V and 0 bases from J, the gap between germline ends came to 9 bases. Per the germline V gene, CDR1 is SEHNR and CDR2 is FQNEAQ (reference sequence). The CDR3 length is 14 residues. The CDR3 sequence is CASSFDGGSYEQYF. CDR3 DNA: TGTGCCAGCAGCTTCGACGGGGGCTCCTACGAGCAGTACTTC.

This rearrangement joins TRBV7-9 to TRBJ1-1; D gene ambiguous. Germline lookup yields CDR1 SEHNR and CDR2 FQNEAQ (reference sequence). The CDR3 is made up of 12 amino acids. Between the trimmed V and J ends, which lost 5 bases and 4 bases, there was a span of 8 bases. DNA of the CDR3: TGTGCCAGCAGCGCAGCAGCCACTGAAGCTTTCTTT. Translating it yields CASSAAATEAFF.

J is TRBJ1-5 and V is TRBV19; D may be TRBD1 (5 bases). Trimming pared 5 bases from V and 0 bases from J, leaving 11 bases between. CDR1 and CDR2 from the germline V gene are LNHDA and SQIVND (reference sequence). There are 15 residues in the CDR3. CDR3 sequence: CASSSRGSSNQPQHF. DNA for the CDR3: TGTGCCAGTAGTTCCCGGGGGAGTAGCAATCAGCCCCAGCATTTT.

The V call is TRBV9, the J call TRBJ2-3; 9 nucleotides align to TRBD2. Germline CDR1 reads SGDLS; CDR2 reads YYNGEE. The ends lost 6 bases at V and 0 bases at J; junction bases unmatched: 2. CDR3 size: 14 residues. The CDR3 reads CASTLAGSTDTQYF. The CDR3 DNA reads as TGTGCCAGCACCCTAGCGGGAAGCACAGATACGCAGTATTTT. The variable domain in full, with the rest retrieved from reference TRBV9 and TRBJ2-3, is DSGVTQTPKHLITATGQRVTLRCSPRSGDLSVYWYQQSLDQGLQFLIQYYNGEERAKGNILERFSAQQFPDLHSELNLSSLELGDSALYFCASTLAGSTDTQYFGPGTRLTVL.

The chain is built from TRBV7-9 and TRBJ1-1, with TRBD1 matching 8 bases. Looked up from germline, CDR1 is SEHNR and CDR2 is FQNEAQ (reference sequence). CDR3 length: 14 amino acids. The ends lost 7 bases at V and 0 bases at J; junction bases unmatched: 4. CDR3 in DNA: TGTGCCAGCACTGGACAGGGTTTGAACACTGAAGCTTTCTTT. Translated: CASTGQGLNTEAFF.

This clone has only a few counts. As DNA, the CDR3 is TGTGCCAGCAGCCATTACAGAGGGTTGTATGAGCAGTTCTTC. This codes for CASSHYRGLYEQFF. V and J are TRBV16 and TRBJ2-1, with D possibly matching TRBD2 (5 bases). CDR3 size: 14 residues. V shed 3 bases and J shed 8 bases, with 14 bases lying between them. The germline gives CDR1 KGHSY, CDR2 FQNENV. Combining the CDR3 with reference TRBV16 and TRBJ2-1 gives the whole variable domain GEEVAQTPKHLVRGEGQKAKLYCAPIKGHSYVFWYQQVLKNEFKFLISFQNENVFDETGMPKERFSAKCLPNSPCSLEIQATKLEDSAVYFCASSHYRGLYEQFFGPGTRLTVL.

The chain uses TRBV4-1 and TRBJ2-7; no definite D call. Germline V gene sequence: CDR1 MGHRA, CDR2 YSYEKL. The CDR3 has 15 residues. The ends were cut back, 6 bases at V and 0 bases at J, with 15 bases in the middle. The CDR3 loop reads CASSREVRASYEQYF. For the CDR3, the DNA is TGCGCCAGCAGTCGTGAAGTTAGGGCCTCCTACGAGCAGTACTTC.

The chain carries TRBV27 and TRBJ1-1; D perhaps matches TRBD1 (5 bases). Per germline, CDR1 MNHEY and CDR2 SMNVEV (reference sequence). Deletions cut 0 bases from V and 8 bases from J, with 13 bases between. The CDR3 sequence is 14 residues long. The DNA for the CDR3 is TGTGCCAGCAGTTTATCGAGGGGAGGGGTCGAAGCTTTCTTT. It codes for CASSLSRGGVEAFF.

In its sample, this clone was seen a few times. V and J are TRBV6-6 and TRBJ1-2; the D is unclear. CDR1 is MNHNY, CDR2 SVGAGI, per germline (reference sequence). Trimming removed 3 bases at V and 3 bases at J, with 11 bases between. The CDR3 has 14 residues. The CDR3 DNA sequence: TGTGCCAGCAGTTATCCCGACGGATACTATGGCTACACCTTC. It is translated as CASSYPDGYYGYTF.

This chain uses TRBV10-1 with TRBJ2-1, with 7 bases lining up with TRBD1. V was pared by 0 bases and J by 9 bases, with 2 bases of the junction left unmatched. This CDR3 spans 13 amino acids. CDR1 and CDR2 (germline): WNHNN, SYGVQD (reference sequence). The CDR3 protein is CASSESTGLEQFF. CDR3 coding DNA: TGCGCCAGCAGTGAGTCGACAGGGCTTGAGCAGTTCTTC.

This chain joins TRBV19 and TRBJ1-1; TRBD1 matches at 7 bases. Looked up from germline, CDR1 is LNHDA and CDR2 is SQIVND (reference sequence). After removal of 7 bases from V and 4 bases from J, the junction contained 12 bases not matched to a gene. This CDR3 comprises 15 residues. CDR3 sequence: CASKKGAYGSTEAFF. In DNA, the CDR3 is TGTGCCAGTAAGAAGGGGGCCTATGGGAGCACTGAAGCTTTCTTT.

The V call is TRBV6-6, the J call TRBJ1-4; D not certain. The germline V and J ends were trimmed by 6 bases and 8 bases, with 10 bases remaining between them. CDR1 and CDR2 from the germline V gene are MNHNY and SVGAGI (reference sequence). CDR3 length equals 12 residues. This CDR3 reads CASRPGEEKLFF. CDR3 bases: TGTGCCAGCAGGCCAGGTGAGGAAAAACTGTTTTTT.

For the CDR3, the DNA is TGTGCCAGTAGTATACTAGCGGGAACTACAGATACGCAGTATTTT. This translates into CASSILAGTTDTQYF. The chain combines TRBV19 with TRBJ2-3; 9 bases map to TRBD2. Trimming took 2 bases from V and 3 from J; bases not matched to a gene: 3. CDR1 is LNHDA and CDR2 is SQIVND in the germline V gene (reference sequence). The CDR3 runs to 15 residues.

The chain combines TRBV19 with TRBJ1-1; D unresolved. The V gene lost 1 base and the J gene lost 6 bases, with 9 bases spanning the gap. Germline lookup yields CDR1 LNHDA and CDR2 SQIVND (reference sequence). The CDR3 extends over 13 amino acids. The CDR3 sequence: CASSIGRAAEAFF. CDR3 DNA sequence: TGTGCCAGTAGTATAGGCCGGGCGGCTGAAGCTTTCTTT.

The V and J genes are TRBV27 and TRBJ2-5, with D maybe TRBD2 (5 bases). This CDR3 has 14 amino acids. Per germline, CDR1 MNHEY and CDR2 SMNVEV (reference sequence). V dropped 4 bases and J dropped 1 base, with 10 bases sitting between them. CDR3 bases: TGTGCCAGCAGTTCCTTAGCGCTCCAAGAGACCCAGTACTTC. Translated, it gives CASSSLALQETQYF.

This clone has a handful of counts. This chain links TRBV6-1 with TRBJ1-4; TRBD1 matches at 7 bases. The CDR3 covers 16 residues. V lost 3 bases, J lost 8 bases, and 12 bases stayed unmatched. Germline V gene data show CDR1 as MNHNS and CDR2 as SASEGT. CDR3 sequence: CASSDLSGTDLEKLFF. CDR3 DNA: TGTGCCAGCAGTGACCTTTCGGGGACAGACCTCGAAAAACTGTTTTTT.

DNA of the CDR3: TGCGCCAGCAGCCAAGATCATGGGACAGGATATGGCTACACCTTC. Protein product: CASSQDHGTGYGYTF. The chain links TRBV4-1 to TRBJ1-2; 8 bases line up with TRBD1. The CDR3 contains 15 residues. Germline V gene sequence: CDR1 MGHRA, CDR2 YSYEKL. Trimming cost V 0 bases and J 5 bases; bases outside gene matches: 5.

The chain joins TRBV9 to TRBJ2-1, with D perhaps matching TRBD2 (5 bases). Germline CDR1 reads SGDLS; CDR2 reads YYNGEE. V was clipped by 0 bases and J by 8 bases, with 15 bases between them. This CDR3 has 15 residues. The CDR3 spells CASSVEGRVRDEQFF. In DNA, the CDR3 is TGTGCCAGCAGCGTAGAAGGGCGAGTGCGGGATGAGCAGTTCTTC. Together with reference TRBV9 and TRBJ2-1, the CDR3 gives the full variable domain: DSGVTQTPKHLITATGQRVTLRCSPRSGDLSVYWYQQSLDQGLQFLIQYYNGEERAKGNILERFSAQQFPDLHSELNLSSLELGDSALYFCASSVEGRVRDEQFFGPGTRLTVL.

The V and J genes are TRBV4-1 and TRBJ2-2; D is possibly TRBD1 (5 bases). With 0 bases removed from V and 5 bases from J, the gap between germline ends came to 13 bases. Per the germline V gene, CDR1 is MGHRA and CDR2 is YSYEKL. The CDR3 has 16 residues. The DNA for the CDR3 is TGCGCCAGCAGCCAAGATGGGGTAGCAGGGACCGGGGAGCTGTTTTTT. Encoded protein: CASSQDGVAGTGELFF.

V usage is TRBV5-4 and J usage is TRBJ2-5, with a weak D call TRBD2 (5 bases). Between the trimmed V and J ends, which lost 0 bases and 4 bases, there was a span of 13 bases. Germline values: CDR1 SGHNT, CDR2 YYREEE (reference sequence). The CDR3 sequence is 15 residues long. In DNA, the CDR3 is TGTGCCAGCAGCTTGGGATTCGGGGAAGGAGAGACCCAGTACTTC. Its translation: CASSLGFGEGETQYF.